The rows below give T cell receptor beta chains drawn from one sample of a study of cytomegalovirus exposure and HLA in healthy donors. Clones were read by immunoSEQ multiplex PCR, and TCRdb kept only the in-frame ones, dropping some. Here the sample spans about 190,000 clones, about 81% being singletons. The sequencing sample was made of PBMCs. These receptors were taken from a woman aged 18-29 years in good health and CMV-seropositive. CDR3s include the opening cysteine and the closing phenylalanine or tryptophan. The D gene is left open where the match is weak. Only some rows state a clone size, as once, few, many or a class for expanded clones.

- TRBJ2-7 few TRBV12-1 CASSRRGSGTYEQYF TGTGCCAGCAGCCGTAGGGGAAGCGGGACCTACGAGCAGTACTTC
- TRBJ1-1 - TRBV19 CASSPLGTNTEAFF TGTGCCAGTAGTCCCCTCGGGACAAACACTGAAGCTTTCTTT
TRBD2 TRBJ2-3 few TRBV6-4 CASSPSGGATDTQYF TGTGCCAGCAGTCCTAGCGGGGGCGCCACAGATACGCAGTATTTT
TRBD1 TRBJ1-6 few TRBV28 CASSNYRGRNSPLHF TGTGCCAGCAGTAACTACAGGGGGCGTAATTCACCCCTCCACTTT
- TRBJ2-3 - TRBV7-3 CASSLTGGVDTQYF TGTGCCAGCAGCTTAACTGGGGGCGTAGATACGCAGTATTTT
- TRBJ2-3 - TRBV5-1 CASSFRVDSDTQYF TGCGCCAGCAGCTTCCGGGTGGACTCAGATACGCAGTATTTT
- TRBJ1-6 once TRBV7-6 CASSLGRSVSYNSPLHF TGTGCCAGCAGCTTAGGGCGGAGTGTCTCCTATAATTCACCCCTCCACTTT
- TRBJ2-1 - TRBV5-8 CALPELGGALSYNEQFF TGTGCCCTCCCGGAATTAGGGGGGGCCCTTTCCTACAATGAGCAGTTCTTC
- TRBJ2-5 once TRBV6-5 CASSYRLAGEETQYF TGTGCCAGCAGTTACCGGCTGGCCGGGGAAGAGACCCAGTACTTC
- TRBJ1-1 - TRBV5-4 CASSSNTEAFF TGTGCCAGCAGCTCAAACACTGAAGCTTTCTTT
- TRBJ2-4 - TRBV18 CASSPMGQLVAKNIQYF TGTGCCAGCTCACCAATGGGACAACTCGTAGCCAAAAACATTCAGTACTTC
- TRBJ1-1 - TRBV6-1 CASSTDYTEAFF TGTGCCAGCAGTACAGATTACACTGAAGCTTTCTTT
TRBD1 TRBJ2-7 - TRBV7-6 CASSVQGRAYEQYF TGTGCCAGCAGCGTACAGGGGAGAGCCTACGAGCAGTACTTC
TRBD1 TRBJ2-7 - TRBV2 CASKWTGTGYEQYF TGTGCCAGCAAATGGACAGGGACAGGCTACGAGCAGTACTTC
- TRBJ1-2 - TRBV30 CAWSVGGGYTF TGTGCCTGGAGTGTCGGCGGTGGCTACACCTTC
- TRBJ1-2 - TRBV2 CASRGDSNYGYTF TGTGCCAGCAGGGGGGACTCTAACTATGGCTACACCTTC
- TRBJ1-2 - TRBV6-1 CASSVVEAQDYGYTF TGTGCCAGCAGTGTGGTGGAGGCGCAGGACTATGGCTACACCTTC
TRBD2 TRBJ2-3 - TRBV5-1 CASTSGADTQYF TGCGCCAGTACTAGCGGGGCCGATACGCAGTATTTT
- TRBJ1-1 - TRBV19 CASSISGTKRNTEAFF TGTGCCAGTAGTATATCCGGGACAAAGCGGAACACTGAAGCTTTCTTT
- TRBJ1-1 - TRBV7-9 CASSFLRGALSTEAFF TGTGCCAGCAGCTTCCTTCGGGGGGCCCTCAGCACTGAAGCTTTCTTT